This T cell receptor beta chain was captured by sequencing in a study of long-term antiretroviral therapy in people with HIV. Study-level background: The earliest samples came about a decade before the 2015 immediate-ART recommendation. Findings and caveats of the study: Blood obtained between the mid-2000s and the late 2010s may reflect older ART regimens. HIV repertoires showed narrower CDR3 length ranges than controls.

In regard to this clone: Its antigen is still unknown.

The libraries were made with immunoSEQ v3.0 at survey level. TCRdb keeps only in-frame clones here, not all; method: immunoSEQ multiplex PCR. Found here are some 24,000 clones, roughly 80% of them singletons; the top ten hold about 5.3%. The CDR3 is 17 amino acids. With 3 bases removed from V and 0 bases from J, the gap between germline ends came to 13 bases. Germline CDR1 reads SGHNT; CDR2 reads YYREEE (reference sequence). The sample here was unsorted PBMCs, taken 0.7 years before starting antiretroviral therapy. The clonotype was recovered from a man aged 25-45 years with HIV. This sequence joins TRBV5-4 and TRBJ1-6; D gene uncertain. CDR3 in DNA: TGTGCCAGCAGCTGGCGCATCTTGAGCTCCTATAATTCACCCCTCCACTTT. Protein sequence: CASSWRILSSYNSPLHF.